The rows below give T cell receptor beta chains drawn from one sample of a study of blood T cell repertoires in COVID-19. Clones were sequenced by immunoSEQ multiplex PCR, and TCRdb holds only the in-frame ones, with some missing. Of under 300,000 clones listed, 70% to 90% were seen once; the top ten hold 6.2%. Sequenced material: peripheral blood. These receptors all stem from a man in his fifties or sixties with acute or convalescent COVID-19. The CDR3 runs from the conserved cysteine through the conserved F or W. A D gene is named only where the DNA matches it firmly. Expanded clones get a size class; other rows say once, few or many, or leave the size out.

D,size,V,J,CDR3,DNA
TRBD2,-,TRBV3-1/TRBV3-2,TRBJ2-7,CASSQGLAGVEQYF,TGTGCCAGCAGCCAAGGACTAGCGGGAGTTGAGCAGTACTTC
-,-,TRBV6-5,TRBJ1-2,CASSYPQGGGYTF,TGTGCCAGCAGTTACCCCCAGGGCGGCGGCTACACCTTC
-,-,TRBV28,TRBJ1-1,CASSANPNTEAFF,TGTGCCAGCAGCGCTAACCCGAACACTGAAGCTTTCTTT
-,-,TRBV7-2,TRBJ2-7,CASSLAPGYYEQYF,TGTGCCAGCAGCTTAGCGCCAGGCTACTACGAGCAGTACTTC
TRBD2,-,TRBV11-1,TRBJ2-1,CASSFTSAYNEQFF,TGTGCCAGCAGCTTTACTAGCGCCTACAATGAGCAGTTCTTC
-,-,TRBV4-1,TRBJ1-1,CASSQDGQKVGFF,TGCGCCAGCAGCCAAGATGGGCAGAAGGTTGGTTTCTTT
TRBD2,once,TRBV24-1,TRBJ2-1,CATSDLSTSGRVNEQFF,TGTGCCACCAGTGATTTGTCGACTAGCGGGAGGGTCAATGAGCAGTTCTTC
-,-,TRBV20-1,TRBJ2-1,CSASTGTLDNEQFF,TGCAGTGCTAGTACCGGGACATTGGACAATGAGCAGTTCTTC
TRBD1,-,TRBV5-1,TRBJ1-4,CASSLGTGSEKLFF,TGCGCCAGCAGCCTTGGGACAGGCTCTGAAAAACTGTTTTTT
-,-,TRBV5-1,TRBJ1-1,CASTQGGNTEAFF,TGCGCCAGCACCCAGGGTGGGAACACTGAAGCTTTCTTT
-,-,TRBV30,TRBJ1-1,CAWSVTWAREGTEAFF,TGTGCCTGGAGTGTAACATGGGCCAGGGAGGGCACTGAAGCTTTCTTT
TRBD2,few,TRBV5-6,TRBJ2-7,CASSLAGRGGRASGEQYF,TGTGCCAGCAGCTTGGCCGGTCGGGGCGGGAGGGCCTCGGGCGAGCAGTACTTC
-,-,TRBV6-5,TRBJ2-1,CASRPYRVRGNEQFF,TGTGCCAGCAGACCTTACAGGGTACGGGGCAATGAGCAGTTCTTC
-,-,TRBV27,TRBJ2-1,CASKGGPRSYNEQFF,TGTGCCAGTAAAGGGGGACCCCGCTCCTACAATGAGCAGTTCTTC
TRBD2,-,TRBV7-2,TRBJ2-7,CASSLEGSGRAYSYEQYF,TGTGCCAGCAGCTTAGAGGGCAGCGGGAGGGCATATTCCTACGAGCAGTACTTC
-,-,TRBV19,TRBJ2-1,CASSIQNYNEQFF,TGTGCCAGTAGTATCCAGAACTACAATGAGCAGTTCTTC
TRBD1,few,TRBV20-1,TRBJ2-1,CSASGGQGLKNEQFF,TGCAGTGCTAGTGGCGGACAGGGCTTGAAGAATGAGCAGTTCTTC
TRBD2,few,TRBV27,TRBJ2-1,CASSRGLAGRNNEQFF,TGTGCCAGCAGTCGGGGACTAGCGGGACGGAACAATGAGCAGTTCTTC
TRBD1,-,TRBV19,TRBJ1-2,CASGTGNYGYTF,TGTGCCAGTGGGACAGGGAACTATGGCTACACCTTC
-,-,TRBV9,TRBJ1-3,CASSQTGSGNTIYF,TGTGCCAGCAGCCAGACAGGCTCTGGAAACACCATATATTTT
TRBD2,few,TRBV28,TRBJ2-7,CASSFSRGAYEQYF,TGTGCCAGCAGTTTCTCGCGGGGGGCCTACGAGCAGTACTTC
-,-,TRBV19,TRBJ1-5,CASSSQGYTQPQHF,TGTGCCAGTAGTTCACAGGGTTACACTCAGCCCCAGCATTTT
-,-,TRBV9,TRBJ1-2,CASSVDGNYGYTF,TGTGCCAGCAGCGTAGACGGTAACTATGGCTACACCTTC
-,few,TRBV6-6,TRBJ1-1,CASSYSAGNTEAFF,TGTGCCAGCAGTTACTCAGCTGGGAACACTGAAGCTTTCTTT
TRBD1,-,TRBV19,TRBJ2-1,CASSIYGTGGKNSYNEQFF,TGTGCCAGTAGTATTTACGGGACAGGGGGAAAAAACTCCTACAATGAGCAGTTCTTC
-,once,TRBV6-5,TRBJ1-3,CASSQDRSGNTIYF,TGTGCCAGCAGCCAGGATCGGTCTGGAAACACCATATATTTT
TRBD1,-,TRBV19,TRBJ1-1,CASSDRANTEAFF,TGTGCCAGTAGTGACAGGGCAAACACTGAAGCTTTCTTT
-,-,TRBV4-1,TRBJ1-2,CASSHPGNPKGYTF,TGCGCCAGCAGCCACCCGGGAAACCCGAAGGGCTACACCTTC
TRBD1,-,TRBV29-1,TRBJ2-4,CSAVTRQGLKNIQYF,TGCAGCGCCGTTACAAGACAGGGATTAAAAAACATTCAGTACTTC
TRBD2,-,TRBV7-3,TRBJ2-2,CASSLAAPRIAGGLTGELFF,TGTGCCAGCAGCTTGGCAGCCCCACGCATAGCGGGAGGGCTCACCGGGGAGCTGTTTTTT
-,few,TRBV28,TRBJ2-7,CASGPTEQYF,TGTGCCAGCGGCCCCACCGAGCAGTACTTC
TRBD2,-,TRBV6-1,TRBJ2-7,CASSEAGPGRAYEQYF,TGTGCCAGCAGTGAAGCTGGACCCGGGAGGGCCTACGAGCAGTACTTC
-,-,TRBV6-5,TRBJ2-7,CASSPILYEQYF,TGTGCCAGCAGTCCTATCCTCTACGAGCAGTACTTC
TRBD1,-,TRBV7-9,TRBJ1-6,CASTSGQGYNSPLHF,TGTGCCAGCACCTCTGGACAGGGCTATAATTCACCCCTCCACTTT
-,-,TRBV3-1/TRBV3-2,TRBJ2-7,CASSPHGGSASYEQYF,TGTGCCAGCAGCCCGCATGGGGGGAGCGCTTCTTACGAGCAGTACTTC
-,-,TRBV19,TRBJ1-1,CASSIPRRGPNTEAFF,TGTGCCAGTAGTATACCGAGGCGGGGTCCGAACACTGAAGCTTTCTTT
TRBD2,-,TRBV6-5,TRBJ2-1,CASSSWTSGPGDEQFF,TGTGCCAGCAGTTCCTGGACTAGCGGCCCCGGGGATGAGCAGTTCTTC
TRBD1,-,TRBV11-2,TRBJ2-1,CASTSRTGSGTGGNEQFF,TGTGCCAGCACCTCTCGGACAGGGAGTGGGACAGGGGGCAATGAGCAGTTCTTC
-,-,TRBV12-3/TRBV12-4,TRBJ1-2,CASSLGGSYGYTF,TGTGCCAGCAGTTTAGGAGGGAGCTATGGCTACACCTTC
-,-,TRBV2,TRBJ2-2,CASSPRRANTGELFF,TGTGCCAGCAGCCCTAGGAGGGCGAACACCGGGGAGCTGTTTTTT
-,-,TRBV20-1,TRBJ1-1,CSPGGFEAFF,TGCAGCCCGGGAGGATTTGAAGCTTTCTTT
TRBD2,-,TRBV18,TRBJ2-7,CASSPTSGSAHEQYF,TGTGCCAGCTCACCCACTAGCGGGAGTGCCCACGAGCAGTACTTC
TRBD1,-,TRBV18,TRBJ1-4,CASSPSRQGATNEKLFF,TGTGCCAGCTCACCATCCAGACAGGGCGCAACTAATGAAAAACTGTTTTTT
TRBD1,-,TRBV19,TRBJ1-1,CASSWGQANTEAFF,TGTGCCAGTAGTTGGGGACAGGCGAACACTGAAGCTTTCTTT
-,-,TRBV5-6,TRBJ2-7,CASSLLPQGSYEQYF,TGTGCCAGCAGCTTGCTGCCACAGGGTAGCTACGAGCAGTACTTC
TRBD1,-,TRBV29-1,TRBJ1-3,CSVEDGTAGNTIYF,TGCAGCGTTGAAGATGGGACAGCTGGAAACACCATATATTTT
TRBD1,-,TRBV29-1,TRBJ2-2,CSVQEQGARTGELFF,TGCAGCGTACAGGAACAGGGGGCGCGGACCGGGGAGCTGTTTTTT
TRBD1,-,TRBV19,TRBJ2-7,CASSLGQFPYEQYF,TGTGCCAGTAGTTTGGGACAGTTCCCCTACGAGCAGTACTTC
-,once,TRBV29-1,TRBJ1-1,CSVVARNTEAFF,TGCAGCGTTGTGGCCAGGAACACTGAAGCTTTCTTT
TRBD2,-,TRBV28,TRBJ2-3,CASSSPSGRALDTQYF,TGTGCCAGCAGTTCTCCTAGCGGGAGGGCCTTAGATACGCAGTATTTT
TRBD1,-,TRBV5-1,TRBJ1-2,CASSWGQGNYGYTF,TGCGCCAGCAGCTGGGGACAGGGCAACTATGGCTACACCTTC
TRBD1,-,TRBV18,TRBJ1-5,CASSPSGQNQPQHF,TGTGCCAGCTCACCATCGGGACAGAATCAGCCCCAGCATTTT
-,once,TRBV7-2,TRBJ2-5,CASTPQEGAQYF,TGTGCCAGCACCCCCCAAGAGGGGGCCCAGTACTTC
-,-,TRBV7-3,TRBJ2-3,CASSPGLLGDTQYF,TGTGCCAGCAGCCCGGGACTTCTTGGGGATACGCAGTATTTT
TRBD1,-,TRBV5-4,TRBJ2-5,CASSLGQGAGETQYF,TGTGCCAGCAGCCTGGGACAGGGGGCAGGAGAGACCCAGTACTTC
-,-,TRBV18,TRBJ1-1,CASSPQDLNTEAFF,TGTGCCAGCTCACCCCAGGATCTGAACACTGAAGCTTTCTTT
TRBD2,-,TRBV4-1,TRBJ2-3,CASSPPAGGADTQYF,TGCGCCAGCAGCCCCCCTGCGGGAGGGGCTGATACGCAGTATTTT